The 18 T cell receptor beta chains listed next were all sequenced from one sample in a study of T cell responses to AZD1222 COVID-19 vaccine. Some clones are missing from TCRdb's copy, which holds only in-frame ones; the method was immunoSEQ multiplex PCR. This table has some 150,000 clones, 85% to 90% appearing once. The sample consisted of peripheral blood, taken on day 0 of MenACWY control vaccination. These receptors were obtained from an adult in good health.

The CDR3 here is CASQGQMNTEAFF. The DNA of the CDR3 is TGCGCCAGCCAGGGACAGATGAACACTGAAGCTTTCTTT. The V gene is TRBV5-1, the J gene TRBJ1-1; 7 nucleotides match TRBD1. Germline loops: CDR1 SGHRS, CDR2 YFSETQ. The CDR3 is 13 residues long. V dropped 7 bases and J dropped 0; count of bases not matched to a gene: 3.

This chain links TRBV29-1 with TRBJ2-1, with TRBD2 matching over 10 bases. Germline V CDR1 and CDR2: SQVTM, ANQGSEA. With 6 bases clipped from V and 3 bases from J, the junction kept 8 bases outside the gene matches. The CDR3 covers 15 residues. CDR3 amino acids: CSVVLWTSGYNEQFF. For the CDR3, the DNA is TGCAGCGTCGTTCTTTGGACTAGCGGCTACAATGAGCAGTTCTTC.

The rearrangement links TRBV6-5 to TRBJ2-7; 7 bases line up with TRBD2. Trimming cost V 5 bases and J 0 bases; bases outside gene matches: 7. Germline V gives CDR1 MNHEY, CDR2 SVGAGI. The CDR3 runs to 15 residues. CDR3 sequence: CASSPGRGSSYEQYF. The CDR3 DNA follows: TGTGCCAGCAGTCCTGGGAGGGGAAGCTCCTACGAGCAGTACTTC.

Details on this clone: The same CDR3 can be traced to other DNA sequences in this sample. This chain uses TRBV6-2 or TRBV6-3 with TRBJ1-1; unclear D gene. Germline V gene data show CDR1 as MNHEY and CDR2 as SVGEGT. This CDR3 comprises 14 residues. V was trimmed by 3 bases and J by 2 bases, leaving 10 bases between them. In DNA, the CDR3 is TGTGCCAGCAGTTATCCCGGGTCCAACACTGAAGCTTTCTTT. As protein: CASSYPGSNTEAFF.

This clone was observed a single time. This rearrangement joins TRBV7-9 to TRBJ1-2; the match to TRBD1 covers 7 bases. This CDR3 is built from 14 residues. After removal of 7 bases from V and 10 bases from J, the junction contained 15 bases not matched to a gene. Germline CDR1 reads SEHNR; CDR2 reads FQNEAQ (reference sequence). DNA of the CDR3: TGTGCCAGCACACCGGGACAGTACCTCTTTGACTACACCTTC. Translated, it gives CASTPGQYLFDYTF.

The chain has TRBV2 and TRBJ1-1; no clear D gene. This CDR3 has 17 amino acids. Germline CDR1 is SNHLY and CDR2 is FYNNEI. Trimming shortened V by 6 bases and J by 1 base, and 21 bases separated the two germline ends. The CDR3 DNA follows: TGTGCCAGCAGCCCCCTGGGTGGAGCGCTGCGGAACACTGAAGCTTTCTTT. Translated: CASSPLGGALRNTEAFF.

This clone was counted a single time. J is TRBJ1-2 and V is TRBV11-2; D is unclear. CDR1 is SGHAT and CDR2 is FQNNGV in the germline V gene. The length of the CDR3 is 13 residues. Trimming took 0 bases from V and 8 from J, leaving 10 bases between them. The CDR3 nucleotides read TGTGCCAGCAGCTTAGATCCCCATGGCGGCTACACCTTC. Protein product: CASSLDPHGGYTF.

The chain is built from TRBV24-1 and TRBJ2-6; perhaps D is TRBD1 or TRBD2 (5 bases each). V shed 3 bases and J shed 2 bases, with 19 bases lying between them. CDR3 length: 19 residues. CDR1 and CDR2 from the germline V gene are KGHDR and SFDVKD. CDR3 DNA: TGTGCCACCAGTGATCCCGGGACGGCGAGGGTGGCTGGGGCCAACGTCCTGACTTTC. Its translation is CATSDPGTARVAGANVLTF.

V gene TRBV5-1 combines with J gene TRBJ2-1; 10 bases fit TRBD2. The germline V gene has CDR1 SGHRS and CDR2 YFSETQ. The CDR3 sequence is 19 residues long. After removal of 5 bases from V and 0 bases from J, the junction contained 14 bases not matched to a gene. CDR3 DNA sequence: TGCGCCAGCAGATTGTGGGCTAGCGGGAGTGCGAGCTCCTACAATGAGCAGTTCTTC. Its translation is CASRLWASGSASSYNEQFF.

The V call is TRBV9, the J call TRBJ1-1; no definite D call. Per the germline V gene, CDR1 is SGDLS and CDR2 is YYNGEE. The CDR3 is 14 residues long. V lost 3 bases and J 1 base, leaving 10 bases between the germline ends. CDR3 residues: CASSAPAGNTEAFF. The CDR3 bases are TGTGCCAGCAGCGCCCCAGCGGGGAACACTGAAGCTTTCTTT.

The chain combines TRBV19 with TRBJ1-1; the D is unclear. This CDR3 has 14 residues. With 7 bases removed from V and 1 base from J, the gap between germline ends came to 13 bases. CDR1 LNHDA and CDR2 SQIVND come from the germline V gene (reference sequence). The chain's CDR3 is CASKKEPTNTEAFF. The CDR3 DNA reads TGTGCCAGTAAGAAGGAACCTACGAACACTGAAGCTTTCTTT.

The V call is TRBV30, the J call TRBJ2-1, with 7 bases aligning to TRBD2. The ends lost 5 bases at V and 7 bases at J; junction bases unmatched: 14. CDR1 is GTSNPN and CDR2 is SVGIG in the germline V gene (reference sequence). The CDR3 totals 15 residues. The CDR3, as DNA: TGTGCCTGGGAACCTCTTGCGGGAGTAGGGAATGAGCAGTTCTTC. This translates into CAWEPLAGVGNEQFF.

The chain has TRBV12-3 or TRBV12-4 and TRBJ2-7, with D uncertain. Trimming stripped 6 bases from V and 7 bases from J, with 10 bases between. CDR3 length: 11 amino acids. The DNA of the CDR3 is TGTGCCAGCAGCCGGTCCTGGGAGCAGTACTTC. This codes for CASSRSWEQYF.

V is TRBV9 and J is TRBJ2-2; 7 bases match TRBD2. The CDR3 extends over 16 amino acids. V lost 3 bases to trimming and J lost 1 base; unmatched junction nucleotides: 6. CDR1 and CDR2 (germline): SGDLS, YYNGEE. The CDR3: CASSGDYEENTGELFF. The CDR3 DNA reads TGTGCCAGCAGCGGGGACTATGAAGAGAACACCGGGGAGCTGTTTTTT. The full variable domain, completed using reference TRBV9 and TRBJ2-2, is DSGVTQTPKHLITATGQRVTLRCSPRSGDLSVYWYQQSLDQGLQFLIQYYNGEERAKGNILERFSAQQFPDLHSELNLSSLELGDSALYFCASSGDYEENTGELFFGEGSRLTVL.

The chain is built from TRBV2 and TRBJ1-1, with TRBD1 as a possible D gene (5 bases). CDR3 length: 13 residues. CDR1 and CDR2 (germline): SNHLY, FYNNEI. The ends were cut back, 5 bases at V and 2 bases at J, with 9 bases in the middle. CDR3 in amino acids: CASSLDSNTEAFF. The CDR3 DNA follows: TGTGCCAGCAGTTTAGACAGTAACACTGAAGCTTTCTTT. Full variable domain (rest looked up from reference TRBV2 and TRBJ1-1): EPEVTQTPSHQVTQMGQEVILRCVPISNHLYFYWYRQILGQKVEFLVSFYNNEISEKSEIFDDQFSVERPDGSNFTLKIRSTKLEDSAMYFCASSLDSNTEAFFGQGTRLTVV.

This sequence joins TRBV5-1 and TRBJ2-2; 15 bases map to TRBD2. This CDR3 comprises 19 residues. With 5 bases clipped from V and 0 bases from J, the junction kept 8 bases outside the gene matches. The germline V gene encodes CDR1 SGHRS and CDR2 YFSETQ. The CDR3 is CASSRGLAGGPTNTGELFF. The CDR3 DNA reads as TGCGCCAGCAGTCGGGGACTAGCGGGGGGACCTACGAACACCGGGGAGCTGTTTTTT.

The chain links TRBV10-3 to TRBJ1-3; D gene ambiguous. Germline assignment: CDR1 ENHRY and CDR2 SYGVKD. Trimming removed 7 bases at V and 0 bases at J, with 7 bases between. The CDR3 has 13 amino acids. DNA of the CDR3: TGTGCCATCAAGCCGGACTCTGGAAACACCATATATTTT. Its translation: CAIKPDSGNTIYF.

This clone occurred once. This sequence joins TRBV6-6 and TRBJ1-3; TRBD1 is a possible D gene (5 bases). The CDR3 runs 16 residues. Trimming took 2 bases from V and 1 from J, leaving 12 bases between them. Germline values: CDR1 MNHNY, CDR2 SVGAGI (reference sequence). The CDR3 DNA is TGTGCCAGCAGTTACACTCCAGGGTCGTCTGGAAACACCATATATTTT. Protein sequence: CASSYTPGSSGNTIYF.